These T cell receptor beta chains were read from a single sample in a study of OX40 agonist ivuxolimab in advanced cancers. Using immunoSEQ multiplex PCR, the repertoire was profiled, and TCRdb retains in-frame clones only, with some absent. The data hold 60,000 to 75,000 clones, with approximately 90% observed a single time. This sample comprised CD4+ or CD8+ T cells sorted from blood, obtained in a trial of the OX40 agonist ivuxolimab. The receptors stem from an adult with an advanced solid tumor such as melanoma, head and neck, liver or kidney cancer. Each CDR3 is given with its conserved first and last residue. Each record gives: D gene, J gene, clone size, CDR3 length, V gene, CDR3 DNA, CDR3 protein. A D gene is named only where the DNA matches it firmly. Clone sizes are given selectively: once, few, many, or a class where the clone is expanded.

>TRBD1|TRBJ1-4|.|14|TRBV5-8
TGTGCCAGCAGCCCGGGACAGGGAGGAGAAAAACTGTTTTTT
CASSPGQGGEKLFF
>TRBD2|TRBJ2-1|.|14|TRBV11-3
TGTGCCAGCAGCTCTGGACTAGCATACGATGAGCAGTTCTTC
CASSSGLAYDEQFF
>.|TRBJ1-5|.|15|TRBV19
TGTGCCAGTACCCCCCAGGGCAGAGGCAATCAGCCCCAGCATTTT
CASTPQGRGNQPQHF
>.|TRBJ1-2|.|14|TRBV2
TGTGCCAGCAGTGAAATCGGTTGGGGGAGCAGCTACACCTTC
CASSEIGWGSSYTF
>.|TRBJ2-7|.|11|TRBV2
TGTGCCAGCAGCGAAAACTACGAGCAGTACTTC
CASSENYEQYF
>.|TRBJ2-1|.|16|TRBV18
TGTGCCAGCTCACCACCAGGACAGATCTCCTACAATGAGCAGTTCTTC
CASSPPGQISYNEQFF
>.|TRBJ2-3|.|13|TRBV6-5
TGTGCCAGCAGAGAGGCCGGCACAGATACGCAGTATTTT
CASREAGTDTQYF
>.|TRBJ1-2|.|13|TRBV29-1
TGCAGCGTCCAGACTCCCAGCGACTATGGCTACACCTTC
CSVQTPSDYGYTF
>.|TRBJ2-3|.|14|TRBV7-3
TGTGCCAGCAGCTTGTTAGGGGAGGCAGATACGCAGTATTTT
CASSLLGEADTQYF
>.|TRBJ2-5|.|13|TRBV7-9
TGTGCCAGCAGCTTAGATTCGGCGGGGACCCAGTACTTC
CASSLDSAGTQYF
>.|TRBJ1-2|.|14|TRBV10-1
TGCGCCAGCAGTGAGTCACCGGGCGAGCATGGCTACACCTTC
CASSESPGEHGYTF
>TRBD1|TRBJ1-1|.|15|TRBV18
TGTGCCAGCTCACCAGGACAGGATCGGGTCACTGAAGCTTTCTTT
CASSPGQDRVTEAFF
>.|TRBJ2-3|.|13|TRBV2
TGTGCCAGCAGTGAAAACCCGGGGAGCACGCAGTATTTT
CASSENPGSTQYF
>.|TRBJ2-3|.|12|TRBV25-1
TGTGCCAGCAGTGAGTTCACAGATACGCAGTATTTT
CASSEFTDTQYF
>.|TRBJ1-3|.|15|TRBV7-2
TGTGCCAGCAGCCCTGGGACTGCCTCTGGAAACACCATATATTTT
CASSPGTASGNTIYF
>.|TRBJ1-3|.|14|TRBV10-3
TGTGCCACAGGACAGCTAGACTCTGGAAACACCATATATTTT
CATGQLDSGNTIYF
>TRBD2|TRBJ2-3|once|16|TRBV4-2
TGTGCCAGCAGCCGAACTAGCGGGGGAGGCACAGATACGCAGTATTTT
CASSRTSGGGTDTQYF
>TRBD2|TRBJ2-3|.|17|TRBV5-4
TGTGCCAGCAGCCCGGTGGGGGGGGAGCCGGTGAGAGATACGCAGTATTTT
CASSPVGGEPVRDTQYF
>TRBD1|TRBJ1-4|.|15|TRBV5-1
TGCGCCAGCAGCTCTGGACAGGGAACTAATGAAAAACTGTTTTTT
CASSSGQGTNEKLFF
>.|TRBJ1-5|.|16|TRBV21-1
TGTGCCAGCAGCAAAATCGGACAGTTTGAGAATCAGCCCCAGCATTTT
CASSKIGQFENQPQHF
>.|TRBJ2-7|.|16|TRBV7-2
TGTGCCAGCAGCCCCTTTCGGCCTGCGCTCTCCTACGAGCAGTACTTC
CASSPFRPALSYEQYF
>TRBD2|TRBJ2-1|.|15|TRBV11-2
TGTGCCAGCAGCGTTAGCGGGATCTCCTACAATGAGCAGTTCTTC
CASSVSGISYNEQFF
>.|TRBJ2-5|.|13|TRBV5-1
TGCGCCAGCAGCTTGGGGTCGGTAGAGACCCAGTACTTC
CASSLGSVETQYF
>TRBD2|TRBJ2-2|.|16|TRBV5-1
TGCGCCAGCAGCTTGGACCCAGCGGGGCGGACCGGGGAGCTGTTTTTT
CASSLDPAGRTGELFF
>TRBD1|TRBJ2-2|once|15|TRBV19
TGTGCCAGTAGAACCACAGGGGGCGTCACCGGGGAGCTGTTTTTT
CASRTTGGVTGELFF
>.|TRBJ1-2|.|16|TRBV11-2
TGTGCCAGCAGCTTAGCCGGCCGGGGGGTTAACTATGGCTACACCTTC
CASSLAGRGVNYGYTF